This T cell receptor (beta chain) came from a study of cytomegalovirus exposure and HLA in healthy donors. Study observations and caveats: For presence/absence analyses, sequencing depth was assumed to be roughly uniform across donors. It is likely that the observed cluster of highly shared sequence variants was a sequencing artifact.

The length of the CDR3 is 16 residues. From germline, CDR1 is SGHRS and CDR2 YFSETQ. Losses at the gene ends were 0 bases for V and 4 bases for J; bases not matched to a gene: 8. As regards this clone: Its antigen is undetermined.

Each of the donors was a healthy bone marrow donor. This PCR relied on a set of 60 Vbeta primers and 13 Jbeta primers. This table comes from immunoSEQ multiplex PCR, and its TCRdb copy is limited to in-frame clones, with some not included. This table holds 87,000 or so clones, roughly 79% found once. The chain couples TRBV5-1 to TRBJ2-5; 8 positions agree with TRBD2. Sequencing was done on a sample of PBMCs. The origin of this receptor is a woman aged 40 to 50 in good health and CMV-seronegative. CDR3 nucleotide sequence: TGCGCCAGCAGCTTGGCCAAGATAGCGGGGTTAGAGACCCAGTACTTC. Amino acids: CASSLAKIAGLETQYF.